This T cell receptor (beta chain) was captured by sequencing in a study of T-cell memory formation after mild COVID-19. Germline-derived CDR1 and CDR2 are MNHEY and SVGAGI. The CDR3 runs to 15 residues. Trimming took 2 bases from V and 6 from J, leaving 13 bases between them. Via MiXCR, TCRdb re-called the 5' RACE reads, giving one row per CDR3 protein. This table has about 240,000 distinct CDR3 sequences, 8% to 10% appearing once. At least ten counts were recorded for this clonotype. Antigen: not known. Overall study results and limits: A balance of CD4 and CD8 characterized clones contracting day 15 to 85, whereas later expanders leaned CD4+. Within pre-infection memory, some responding clones were found, suggesting cross-reactive memory joined.

Sequencing was performed on PBMCs or a T cell subset sorted from them (not recorded which). This TCR was recovered from a man between 18 and 35 years old who had mild COVID-19 (a few samples of this study predate the infection). Cell type and time point are not known. This chain joins TRBV6-5 and TRBJ2-2; D may be TRBD2 (6 bases). The CDR3 bases are TGTGCCAGCAGTTACGACGGCGGGATTGCCGGGGAGCTGTTTTTT. Protein sequence: CASSYDGGIAGELFF.